Listed below are T cell receptor beta chains from one sample, sequenced in a study of human T cells and chemical hapten exposure. TCRdb passed the RACE reads through MiXCR, listing each CDR3 protein once. The sample lists some 50,000 distinct CDR3 sequences, approximately 8.6% occurring once. The sample here was whole blood, taken in connection with sensitization to the hapten diphenylcyclopropenone (DPC). All receptors come from a woman in her thirties or forties with alopecia areata. Some clones in this sample may be carry-over from other donors' samples. The CDR3 runs from the conserved cysteine through the conserved F or W. A D gene is named only where the DNA matches it firmly. Clone size, where shown, is once, few, many, or a class for clones that have expanded.

TRBJ2-5 | TRBV12-3/TRBV12-4 | NA | NA | TGTGCCAGCCGACACGACCTGGGAGTGGCCGAGACCCAGTACTTC | CASRHDLGVAETQYF
TRBJ1-6 | TRBV18 | NA | many | TGTGCCAGCTCACCAGACAGGAAAAATTCACCCCTCCCCTTT | CASSPDRKNSPLPF
TRBJ1-5 | TRBV9 | NA | many | TGTGCCAGCAGTCGCAGGGAGGGGAGCAATCAGCCCCAGCATTTT | CASSRREGSNQPQHF
TRBJ2-3 | TRBV7-2 | NA | NA | TGTGCCAGCAGCTTAGGCTCCGTGGAGGATACGCAGTATTTT | CASSLGSVEDTQYF
TRBJ1-5 | TRBV9 | NA | many | TGTGCCAGCGTCCGGCCCCAACATTTT | CASVRPQHF
TRBJ2-5 | TRBV7-6 | NA | many | TGTGCCAGCAGCCAGGAGGTCGGGCACGAGACCCAGTACTTC | CASSQEVGHETQYF
TRBJ2-2 | TRBV20-1 | TRBD2 | few | TGCAGTGCTAGTGGATTGCGGGGGGCCGGGGAGCTGTTTTTT | CSASGLRGAGELFF
TRBJ2-7 | TRBV7-9 | NA | many | TGTGCCAGCAGCTCACCGACAGACCCCTACGAGCAGTACTTC | CASSSPTDPYEQYF
TRBJ2-7 | TRBV7-2 | TRBD1 | NA | TGTGCCAGCAGCTACGGACAGGCCAAGCAGTACTTC | CASSYGQAKQYF
TRBJ1-1 | TRBV20-1 | TRBD1 | many | TGCAGTGCTAACAAGGGACAGTTGAACACTGAAGCTTTCTTT | CSANKGQLNTEAFF
TRBJ1-1 | TRBV29-1 | NA | many | TGCAGCGTTGTGAAGAACACTGAAGCTTTCTTT | CSVVKNTEAFF
TRBJ2-7 | TRBV29-1 | NA | NA | TGCAGCGTTGAAGATCGGGGGAACACCTACGAGCAGTACTTC | CSVEDRGNTYEQYF
TRBJ2-1 | TRBV29-1 | NA | few | TGCAGCGTTGCCCAGGAGCTCTACAATGAGCAGTTCTTC | CSVAQELYNEQFF
TRBJ2-7 | TRBV14 | NA | few | TGTGCCAGCAGCCCGCCCCAACAGGGAAGTTTCCACGAGCAGTACTTC | CASSPPQQGSFHEQYF
TRBJ1-5 | TRBV6-1 | NA | many | TGTGCCAGCACCGTCAGGGGAAGTCCCCAGCATTTT | CASTVRGSPQHF
TRBJ1-2 | TRBV18 | TRBD1 | many | TGTGCCAGCTCACCGAAGGGACAGGGTGGTGGCTACACCTTC | CASSPKGQGGGYTF
TRBJ2-1 | TRBV5-1 | TRBD2 | NA | TGCGCCAGCAGCCTAGCGGGCTCCTACAATGAGCAGTTCTTC | CASSLAGSYNEQFF
TRBJ2-3 | TRBV4-1 | TRBD2 | few | TGCGCCAGCAGCCAAGAGGCCGGGGGGACCGATACGCAGTATTTT | CASSQEAGGTDTQYF
TRBJ2-7 | TRBV25-1 | NA | many | TGTGCCAGCAGTGGCTGGACAACCTACGAGCAGTACTTC | CASSGWTTYEQYF
TRBJ2-7 | TRBV29-1 | TRBD1 | NA | TGCAGCGTACCAGAGCCGGGACAGGCCAACTACGAGCAGTACTTC | CSVPEPGQANYEQYF
TRBJ2-7 | TRBV5-1 | NA | many | TGCGCCAGCAGCTTGGCCCCAGAGGACGAGCAGTACTTC | CASSLAPEDEQYF
TRBJ2-4 | TRBV7-3 | TRBD2 | few | TGTGCCAGCAGCTTACCACTAGCGGGGGCCAACAAAAACATTCAGTACTTC | CASSLPLAGANKNIQYF
TRBJ1-1 | TRBV15 | NA | many | TGTGCCACCAGCACTGAGAGGGGCGTCCCCACTGAAGCTTTCTTT | CATSTERGVPTEAFF
TRBJ1-1 | TRBV18 | NA | NA | TGTGCCAGCTCAACTGGCCTTAACACTGAAGCTTTCTTT | CASSTGLNTEAFF
TRBJ1-5 | TRBV5-5 | NA | many | TGTGCCAGCAGCTTGGTGGACAGCTCTAGCAATCAGCCCCAGCATTTT | CASSLVDSSSNQPQHF
TRBJ2-3 | TRBV5-4 | NA | NA | TGTGCCAGCAGCTTGAGAGGGTGGTCAGATACGCAGTATTTT | CASSLRGWSDTQYF
TRBJ2-2 | TRBV7-9 | TRBD1 | many | TGTGCCAGCAGCTTCACCGACAGGGTTTCCGGGGAGCTGTTTTTT | CASSFTDRVSGELFF
TRBJ2-2 | TRBV9 | TRBD1 | many | TGTGCCAGCAGCGTAAAAGGACAGGGGAACACCGGGGAGCTGTTTTTT | CASSVKGQGNTGELFF
TRBJ2-5 | TRBV12-3/TRBV12-4 | NA | many | TGTGCCAGCAGTTTCCGAGGGCGAGAGACCCAGTACTTC | CASSFRGRETQYF
TRBJ1-1 | TRBV5-1 | TRBD1 | many | TGCGCCAGCACCTTTACAGGGGCCCCTGAAGCTTTCTTT | CASTFTGAPEAFF
TRBJ1-1 | TRBV6-6 | NA | many | TGTGCCAGCAGGGGAGGTCTTAACCGCGGAGTGAACACTGAAGCTTTCTTT | CASRGGLNRGVNTEAFF
TRBJ1-2 | TRBV9 | NA | many | TGTGCCAGCAGATTTGGGACGGATCACTATGGCTACACCTTC | CASRFGTDHYGYTF
TRBJ2-3 | TRBV6-4 | TRBD2 | many | TGTGCCAGCAGTCCGGCGGGGGGGAACACAGATACGCAGTATTTT | CASSPAGGNTDTQYF
TRBJ2-7 | TRBV4-3 | NA | many | TGCGCCAGCAGCCAAGGCCCCCGGTCCCCCTACGAGCAGTACTTC | CASSQGPRSPYEQYF
TRBJ2-5 | TRBV3-1 | NA | many | TGTGCCAGCAGCCAAGATTTTGGGGAAGCGTATCAAGAGACCCAGTACTTC | CASSQDFGEAYQETQYF
TRBJ1-5 | TRBV12-3/TRBV12-4 | NA | NA | TGTGCCAGCAGTTTATCCGGGGATGGCAATCAGCCCCAGCATTTT | CASSLSGDGNQPQHF
TRBJ2-3 | TRBV9 | NA | few | TGTGCCAGCAGCGTGGAAGGCAGCCTAGCAGATACGCAGTATTTT | CASSVEGSLADTQYF
TRBJ1-6 | TRBV9 | NA | few | TGTGCCAGCAGCGACAGGGTTGCGTCACCCCTCCACTTT | CASSDRVASPLHF
TRBJ2-7 | TRBV20-1 | TRBD2 | few | TGCAGTGCTAGGGGACTAGCGGATCCAAACTACGAGCAGTACTTC | CSARGLADPNYEQYF
TRBJ2-1 | TRBV13 | NA | many | TGTGCCAGCAGCGCCAACTGGCTAGATTACAATGAGCAGTTCTTC | CASSANWLDYNEQFF
TRBJ2-1 | TRBV27 | NA | NA | TGTGCCAGCAGTTTATTCGGGGGCGGGACAGTCTACAATGAGCAGTTCTTC | CASSLFGGGTVYNEQFF
TRBJ2-7 | TRBV7-2 | NA | many | TGTGCCAGCAGCTTACCGGGGATCTACGAGCAGTACTTC | CASSLPGIYEQYF
TRBJ2-2 | TRBV29-1 | TRBD1 | few | TGCAGCGTTGGGGACAGCGCGAACACCGGGGAGCTGTTTTTT | CSVGDSANTGELFF
TRBJ2-5 | TRBV20-1 | TRBD2 | many | TGCAGTGTCGGGGGGGCAAAACAAGAGACCCAGTACTTC | CSVGGAKQETQYF
TRBJ2-6 | TRBV20-1 | TRBD1 | many | TGCAGTGCCATAACAAACTACGGGACAGGGTCGCCTGGGGCCAACGTCCTGACTTTC | CSAITNYGTGSPGANVLTF
TRBJ1-1 | TRBV29-1 | NA | many | TGCAGCGTTCTTACCTGGGCTGGAGCTTTCTTT | CSVLTWAGAFF
TRBJ2-7 | TRBV12-3/TRBV12-4 | TRBD2 | many | TGTGCCAGCAGTCCTCCGGGACTACAACTCTACGAGCAGTACTTC | CASSPPGLQLYEQYF
TRBJ1-1 | TRBV7-2 | NA | few | TGTGCCAGCAGCTTCAAAGCCCTGGGCACTGAAGCTTTCTTT | CASSFKALGTEAFF
TRBJ1-2 | TRBV7-2 | NA | NA | TGTGCCAGCAGCTTAGCCGGCAGCCAGTATGGCTGCACCTTC | CASSLAGSQYGCTF
TRBJ2-7 | TRBV10-3 | NA | NA | TGTGCCATCAGTGTGGTCCCGGACGAGCAGTACTTC | CAISVVPDEQYF
TRBJ2-4 | TRBV7-9 | NA | many | TGTGCCAGCAGTCTAGAGGCAGGGAGGAACATTCAGTACTTC | CASSLEAGRNIQYF
TRBJ2-3 | TRBV9 | TRBD2 | many | TGTGCCAGCAGCGTAGTTCCTAGCGGGGGGGCCCCAGATACGCAGTATTTT | CASSVVPSGGAPDTQYF
TRBJ1-3 | TRBV4-1 | NA | many | TGCGCCAGCAGCCAAGACCGGACAGATGGAAACACCATATATTTT | CASSQDRTDGNTIYF
TRBJ2-5 | TRBV15 | NA | few | TGTGCCACCTCTTGGCAGATAGGGACCCAGTACTTC | CATSWQIGTQYF
TRBJ1-1 | TRBV20-1 | NA | many | TGCAGTGCTAGGGGGGGCACTGAAGCTTTCTTT | CSARGGTEAFF
TRBJ1-2 | TRBV6-5 | NA | many | TGTGCCAGCAGTTACTCAGCGGGGCAGGGCTACACCTTC | CASSYSAGQGYTF
TRBJ2-7 | TRBV5-1 | NA | NA | TGCGCCAGCAGCTTAAAACAAGTTCACGAGCAGTACTTC | CASSLKQVHEQYF
TRBJ1-2 | TRBV20-1 | TRBD1 | NA | TGCAGTGCTAGACCGTCGACAGGGCCTACTAACTATGGCTACACCTTC | CSARPSTGPTNYGYTF
TRBJ2-1 | TRBV6-4 | TRBD2 | many | TGTGCCAGCAGTCCAAGCGGGGGCTACAATGAGCAGTTCTTC | CASSPSGGYNEQFF